This TCR beta chain is from a study of monozygotic twins with inflammatory bowel disease. Whole-study findings and limits: TCRbeta diversity (inverse Simpson) was lower in IBD patients than in healthy co-twins. Distinguishing T cell subtypes was not possible.

With regard to this clonotype: Its antigen is not known.

From whole blood, total RNA was isolated without any sorting of T cells. TCRdb derives one entry per CDR3 protein from the 5' RACE reads, leaving out DNA. The listing records around 140,000 distinct CDR3 sequences. The CDR3 is made up of 17 amino acids. CDR1 is SGHTA and CDR2 is FQGNSA in the germline V gene. The clonotype was recovered from a human donor with ulcerative colitis or Crohn's disease, or a healthy co-twin of an affected twin (not recorded which). This chain links TRBV7-2 with TRBJ2-3; TCRdb names TRBD2, which stays unverified in the absence of DNA. The sequenced sample was blood. The CDR3 spells CASSPRVAGEGTDTQYF.